The entry that follows covers one T cell receptor beta chain sequence. Antigen: not known. This sample stems from a study of response to subunit inactivated influenza vaccine. Germline-derived CDR1 and CDR2 are MNHNS and SASEGT. Trimming removed 8 bases from V and 5 bases from J; junction bases left unmatched: 12. CDR3 length: 15 amino acids. Overall study results and limits: Authors suggested few new T cells are recruited by each seasonal influenza vaccination.

TCRdb redid the calling of the RT-PCR reads with MiXCR, one entry per CDR3 protein. The data contain some 570,000 distinct CDR3 sequences, around 11% of them singletons. The sample was also reused in another study, on T cells expressing NK-cell markers. That study adds: For TCR beta, cDNA was produced by 5'RACE template switching with UMIs.

The TCR comes from a man aged 50 or older who received an inactivated influenza vaccine. The chain links TRBV6-1 to TRBJ1-1, with 9 bases that match TRBD1. This sample comprised PBMCs from blood, obtained on the day of vaccination. The CDR3 DNA follows: TGTGCCAGCCTTACCGGGGGGACAGGGCTTACTGAAGCTTTCTTT. This codes for CASLTGGTGLTEAFF.